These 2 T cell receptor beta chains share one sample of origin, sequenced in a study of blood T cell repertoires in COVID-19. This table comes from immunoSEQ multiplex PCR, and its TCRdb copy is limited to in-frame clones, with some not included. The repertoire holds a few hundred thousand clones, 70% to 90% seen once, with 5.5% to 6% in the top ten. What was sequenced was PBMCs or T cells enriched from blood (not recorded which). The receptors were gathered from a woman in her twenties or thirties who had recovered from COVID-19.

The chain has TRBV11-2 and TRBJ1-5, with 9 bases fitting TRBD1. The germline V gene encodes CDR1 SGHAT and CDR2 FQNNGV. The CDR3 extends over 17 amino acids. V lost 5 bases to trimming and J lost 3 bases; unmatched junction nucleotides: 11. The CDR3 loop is CASSPLGGTGPNQPQHF. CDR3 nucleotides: TGTGCCAGCAGCCCTCTGGGGGGGACAGGGCCCAATCAGCCCCAGCATTTT.

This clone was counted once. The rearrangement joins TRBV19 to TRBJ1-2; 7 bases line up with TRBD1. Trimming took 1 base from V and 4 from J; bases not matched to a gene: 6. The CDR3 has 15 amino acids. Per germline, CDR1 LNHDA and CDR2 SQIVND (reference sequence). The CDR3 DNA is TGTGCCAGTAGTATAGGAGGGGGCTTAAGCTATGGCTACACCTTC. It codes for CASSIGGGLSYGYTF.